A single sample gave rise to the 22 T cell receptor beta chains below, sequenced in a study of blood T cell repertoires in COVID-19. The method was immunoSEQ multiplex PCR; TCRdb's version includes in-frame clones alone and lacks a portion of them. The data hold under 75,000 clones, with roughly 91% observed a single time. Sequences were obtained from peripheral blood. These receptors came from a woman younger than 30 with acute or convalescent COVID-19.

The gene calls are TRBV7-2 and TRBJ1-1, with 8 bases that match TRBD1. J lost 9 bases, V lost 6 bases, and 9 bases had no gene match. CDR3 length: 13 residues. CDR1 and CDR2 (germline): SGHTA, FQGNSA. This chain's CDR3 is CASRHRTGLKAFF. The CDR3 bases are TGTGCCAGCAGGCATAGGACAGGGTTGAAAGCTTTCTTT.

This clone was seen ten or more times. The DNA of the CDR3 is TGTGCCAGCAGCGATGGGACTAGCGGGGGGAGTGAGCAGTTCTTC. As protein: CASSDGTSGGSEQFF. The chain has TRBV11-3 and TRBJ2-1, with TRBD2 identical over 15 bases. This CDR3 contains 15 residues. After removal of 5 bases from V and 9 bases from J, the junction contained 5 bases not matched to a gene. Germline CDR1 and CDR2: SGHNT and YENEEA.

Written as DNA, the CDR3 is TGTGCCAGCAGCGGACTCGGGGCGGGAGGGGTCACAGATACGCAGTATTTT. Protein: CASSGLGAGGVTDTQYF. The genes are TRBV9 and TRBJ2-3; 9 bases align to TRBD2. CDR3 length: 17 residues. CDR1 SGDLS and CDR2 YYNGEE come from the germline V gene. V shed 3 bases, J shed 2 bases, and the junction held 10 bases outside the gene matches.

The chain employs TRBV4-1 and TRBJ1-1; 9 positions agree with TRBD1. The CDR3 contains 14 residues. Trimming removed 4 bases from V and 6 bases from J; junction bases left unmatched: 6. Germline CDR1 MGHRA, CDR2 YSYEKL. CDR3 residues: CASSPRDREAEAFF. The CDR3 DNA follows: TGCGCCAGCAGCCCGAGGGACAGGGAGGCTGAAGCTTTCTTT.

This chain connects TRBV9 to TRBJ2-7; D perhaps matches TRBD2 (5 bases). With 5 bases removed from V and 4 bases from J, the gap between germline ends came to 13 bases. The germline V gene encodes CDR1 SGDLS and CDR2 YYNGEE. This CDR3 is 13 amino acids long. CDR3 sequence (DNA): TGTGCCAGCAGTCTACAATCGGGATACGAGCAGTACTTC. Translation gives CASSLQSGYEQYF.

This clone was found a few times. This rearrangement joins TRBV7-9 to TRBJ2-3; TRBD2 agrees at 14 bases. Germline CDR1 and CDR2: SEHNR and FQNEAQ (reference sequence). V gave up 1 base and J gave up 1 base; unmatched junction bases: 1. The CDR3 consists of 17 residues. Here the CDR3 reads CASSLGGLAGGTDTQYF. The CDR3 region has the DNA TGTGCCAGCAGCTTAGGGGGACTAGCGGGAGGCACAGATACGCAGTATTTT.

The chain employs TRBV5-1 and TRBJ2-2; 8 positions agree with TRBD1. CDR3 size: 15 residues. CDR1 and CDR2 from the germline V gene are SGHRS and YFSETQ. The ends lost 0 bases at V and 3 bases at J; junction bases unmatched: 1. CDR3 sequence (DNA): TGCGCCAGCAGCTTGGACAGGGGGTACACCGGGGAGCTGTTTTTT. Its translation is CASSLDRGYTGELFF.

In DNA, the CDR3 is TGTGCCTGGAGTAAAGGAATTGGTAGCGGGGGGGGAGATACGCAGTATTTT. It translates to CAWSKGIGSGGGDTQYF. The gene calls are TRBV30 and TRBJ2-3, with 11 bases aligning to TRBD2. The CDR3 extends over 17 amino acids. V was pared by 2 bases and J by 5 bases, with 12 bases of the junction left unmatched. The germline V gene encodes CDR1 GTSNPN and CDR2 SVGIG (reference sequence).

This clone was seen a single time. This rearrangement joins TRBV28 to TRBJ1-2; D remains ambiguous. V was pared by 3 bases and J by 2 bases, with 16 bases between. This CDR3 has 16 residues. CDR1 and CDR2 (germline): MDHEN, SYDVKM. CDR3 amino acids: CASSFLVARTNYGYTF. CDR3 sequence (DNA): TGTGCCAGCAGTTTCTTGGTCGCCAGAACCAACTATGGCTACACCTTC.

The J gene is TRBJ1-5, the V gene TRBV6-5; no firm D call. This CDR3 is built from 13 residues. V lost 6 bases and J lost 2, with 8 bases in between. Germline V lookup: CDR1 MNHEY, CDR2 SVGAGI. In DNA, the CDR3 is TGTGCCAGCAGCGCGAATCGCAATCAGCCCCAGCATTTT. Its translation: CASSANRNQPQHF.

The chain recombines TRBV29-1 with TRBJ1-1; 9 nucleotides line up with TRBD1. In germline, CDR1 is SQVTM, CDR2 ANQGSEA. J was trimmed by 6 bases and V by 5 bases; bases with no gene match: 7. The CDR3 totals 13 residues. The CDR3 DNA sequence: TGCAGCGTTCTAGACAGACAGGGGGCTGAAGCTTTCTTT. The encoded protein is CSVLDRQGAEAFF.

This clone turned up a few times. CDR3 in amino acids: CASSATDSYEQYF. DNA of the CDR3: TGTGCCAGTAGTGCGACAGACTCCTACGAGCAGTACTTC. The rearrangement uses TRBV19 and TRBJ2-7; a weak D match, TRBD1 (5 bases). CDR1 is LNHDA, CDR2 SQIVND, per germline (reference sequence). The V and J ends lost 5 bases and 0 bases respectively, with 8 bases between them. The length of the CDR3 is 13 residues. The full variable domain, in which reference TRBV19 and TRBJ2-7 provide the parts outside the CDR3, is DGGITQSPKYLFRKEGQNVTLSCEQNLNHDAMYWYRQDPGQGLRLIYYSQIVNDFQKGDIAEGYSVSREKKESFPLTVTSAQKNPTAFYLCASSATDSYEQYFGPGTRLTVT.

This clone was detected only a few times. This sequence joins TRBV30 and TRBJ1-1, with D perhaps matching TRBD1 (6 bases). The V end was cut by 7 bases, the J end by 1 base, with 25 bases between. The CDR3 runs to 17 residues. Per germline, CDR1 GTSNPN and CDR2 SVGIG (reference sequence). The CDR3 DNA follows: TGTGCCTACACGAGGGGGACAACCAGTACCTGGAACACTGAAGCTTTCTTT. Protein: CAYTRGTTSTWNTEAFF.

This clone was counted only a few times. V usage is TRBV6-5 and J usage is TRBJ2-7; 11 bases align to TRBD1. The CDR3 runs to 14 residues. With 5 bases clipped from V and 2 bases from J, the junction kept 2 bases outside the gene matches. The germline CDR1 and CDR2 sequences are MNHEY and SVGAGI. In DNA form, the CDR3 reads TGTGCCAGCAGTAGGGACAGGGGGGCCTACGAGCAGTACTTC. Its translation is CASSRDRGAYEQYF.

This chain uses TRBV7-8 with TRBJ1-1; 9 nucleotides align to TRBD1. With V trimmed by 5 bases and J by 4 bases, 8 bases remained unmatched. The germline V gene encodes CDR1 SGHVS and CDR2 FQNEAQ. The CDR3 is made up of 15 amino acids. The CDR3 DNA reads TGTGCCAGCAGCCGACCGACAGGGGGTTCCACTGAAGCTTTCTTT. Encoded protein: CASSRPTGGSTEAFF.

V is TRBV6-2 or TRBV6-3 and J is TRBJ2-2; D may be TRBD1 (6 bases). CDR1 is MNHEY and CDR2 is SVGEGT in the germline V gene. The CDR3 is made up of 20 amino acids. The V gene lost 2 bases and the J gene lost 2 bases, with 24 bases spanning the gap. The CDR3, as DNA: TGTGCCAGCAGTTACACCAGGGACACCAACTATCAGACTAACACCGGGGAGCTGTTTTTT. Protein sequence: CASSYTRDTNYQTNTGELFF.

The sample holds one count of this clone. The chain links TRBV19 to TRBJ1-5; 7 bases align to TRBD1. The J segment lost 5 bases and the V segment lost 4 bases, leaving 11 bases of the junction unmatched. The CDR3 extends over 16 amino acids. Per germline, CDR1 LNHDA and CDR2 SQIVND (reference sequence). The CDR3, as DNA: TGTGCCAGTAGTACTCGGGGGGGAACAGGGGATCAGCCCCAGCATTTT. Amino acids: CASSTRGGTGDQPQHF.

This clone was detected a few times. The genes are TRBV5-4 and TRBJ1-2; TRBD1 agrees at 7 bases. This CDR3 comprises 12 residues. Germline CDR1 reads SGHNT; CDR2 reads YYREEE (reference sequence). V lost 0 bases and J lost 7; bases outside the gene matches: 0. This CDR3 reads CASSLGQGGYTF. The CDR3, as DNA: TGTGCCAGCAGCTTGGGACAGGGTGGCTACACCTTC.

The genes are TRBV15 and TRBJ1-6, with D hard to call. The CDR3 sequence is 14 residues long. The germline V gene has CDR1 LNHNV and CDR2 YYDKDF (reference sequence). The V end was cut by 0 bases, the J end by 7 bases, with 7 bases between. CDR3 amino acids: CATSRDNRNSPLHF. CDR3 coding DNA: TGTGCCACCAGCAGAGATAACAGAAATTCACCCCTCCACTTT.

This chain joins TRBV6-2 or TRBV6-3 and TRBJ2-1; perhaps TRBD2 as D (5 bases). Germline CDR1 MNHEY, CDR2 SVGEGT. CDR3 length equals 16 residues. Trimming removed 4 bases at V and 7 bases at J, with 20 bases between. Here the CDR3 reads CASSLTSGPPWNEQFF. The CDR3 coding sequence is TGTGCCAGCAGTTTAACAAGCGGTCCCCCCTGGAATGAGCAGTTCTTC.

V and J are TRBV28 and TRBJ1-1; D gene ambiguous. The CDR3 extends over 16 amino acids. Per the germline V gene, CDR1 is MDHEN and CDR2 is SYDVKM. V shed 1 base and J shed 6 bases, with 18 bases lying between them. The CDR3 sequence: CASSLLSPTRFPEAFF. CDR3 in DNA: TGTGCCAGCAGTTTATTATCACCCACTCGTTTCCCTGAAGCTTTCTTT.

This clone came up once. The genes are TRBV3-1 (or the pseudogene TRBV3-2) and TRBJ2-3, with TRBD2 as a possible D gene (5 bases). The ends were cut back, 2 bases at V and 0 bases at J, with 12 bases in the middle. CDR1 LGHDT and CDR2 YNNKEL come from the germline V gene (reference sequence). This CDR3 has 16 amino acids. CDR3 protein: CASSQLRGSSTDTQYF. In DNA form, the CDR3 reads TGTGCCAGCAGCCAATTGAGAGGGTCTAGCACAGATACGCAGTATTTT.